These 7 T cell receptor beta chains originate from one sample sequenced in a study of CD8 T cells in Susac syndrome. Reverse transcription of roughly 0.45 to 1 ug RNA was performed with random hexamers. One entry per CDR3 protein results from TCRdb running MiXCR on the immunoSEQ multiplex PCR reads. The table has around 71,000 distinct CDR3 sequences, 95% to 96% seen once; the top ten hold over 0.09%. Sequencing was performed on CD4+ T cells from PBMCs. These receptors all stem from a human donor with multiple sclerosis.

This clonotype was seen a single time. The DNA for the CDR3 is TGTGCCAGCAGTTTCATACAGGGTGAGCAGTTCTTC. Protein sequence: CASSFIQGEQFF. The rearrangement joins TRBV12-3 or TRBV12-4 to TRBJ2-1; TRBD1 is a possible D gene (6 bases). The ends were cut back, 3 bases at V and 9 bases at J, with 9 bases in the middle. This CDR3 has 12 amino acids.

J is TRBJ2-2 and V is TRBV7-9; D perhaps matches TRBD1 (5 bases). This CDR3 has 17 residues. CDR1 SEHNR and CDR2 FQNEAQ come from the germline V gene (reference sequence). The V end lost 6 bases, the J end lost 5 bases, and 22 bases lay between the germline ends. Here the CDR3 reads CASSPSLGQGDTGELFF. The CDR3 DNA reads TGTGCCAGCAGTCCTTCCCTCGGGCAGGGTGATACCGGGGAGCTGTTTTTT.

The chain links TRBV28 to TRBJ1-4; D not resolved. Per the germline V gene, CDR1 is MDHEN and CDR2 is SYDVKM. With 2 bases removed from V and 1 base from J, the gap between germline ends came to 8 bases. This CDR3 comprises 15 residues. The CDR3 loop is CASSLPMGTNEKLFF. In DNA form, the CDR3 reads TGTGCCAGCAGTTTACCCATGGGAACTAATGAAAAACTGTTTTTT. Supplemented by reference TRBV28 and TRBJ1-4, the full variable domain reads DVKVTQSSRYLVKRTGEKVFLECVQDMDHENMFWYRQDPGLGLRLIYFSYDVKMKEKGDIPEGYSVSREKKERFSLILESASTNQTSMYLCASSLPMGTNEKLFFGSGTQLSVL.

With respect to this clonotype: The junction does not match germline at one end; this may be a read error. The chain is built from TRBV25-1 and TRBJ2-3; D possibly matches TRBD1 or TRBD2 (5 bases each). There are 13 residues in the CDR3. Per germline, CDR1 MGHDK and CDR2 SYGVNS. The CDR3: CASSDRGTDTQFF. The CDR3 nucleotides are TGTGCCAGCAGTGATCGGGGCACAGATACGCAGTTTTTT.

The chain recombines TRBV14 with TRBJ2-5; 8 bases are a match to TRBD2. The V and J ends lost 4 bases and 9 bases, in that order; junction bases with no gene match: 7. CDR1 and CDR2 (germline): SGHDN, FVKESK. The CDR3 has 13 residues. The CDR3 spells CASSRSAGGAQYF. CDR3 DNA: TGTGCCAGCAGCCGTAGCGCGGGAGGAGCCCAGTACTTC.

The chain combines TRBV4-1 with TRBJ2-3; TRBD2 matches 12 bases. With 0 bases clipped from V and 2 bases from J, the junction kept 9 bases outside the gene matches. The CDR3 is 19 residues long. Germline assignment: CDR1 MGHRA and CDR2 YSYEKL. The CDR3 sequence is CASSQDPSGGAGDTDTQYF. CDR3 bases: TGCGCCAGCAGCCAAGACCCTAGCGGGGGGGCCGGGGACACAGATACGCAGTATTTT.

V gene TRBV6-6 combines with J gene TRBJ1-2, with a tentative D call TRBD1 (5 bases). Germline assignment: CDR1 MNHNY and CDR2 SVGAGI (reference sequence). Trimming stripped 6 bases from V and 5 bases from J, with 13 bases between. This CDR3 is built from 13 residues. The DNA of the CDR3 is TGTGCCAGCAGCCTGGGGGGATTGTATGGCTACACCTTC. Protein sequence: CASSLGGLYGYTF.